What follows are 6 T cell receptor beta chains derived from one specimen sequenced in a study of a mutant IDH1 vaccine in newly diagnosed glioma. TCRdb's copy holds only in-frame clones and misses some; the assay was immunoSEQ multiplex PCR. Of around 44,000 clones detected, more than 60% appear once; the ten largest clones hold over 6.5%. Their antigens are not known. Time point denoted: week 35, safety follow-up. Each dose of the vaccine consisted of 300 ug of mutant IDH1 20-mer peptide, with topical imiquimod. The sequencing here drew on PBMCs, taken from a glioma patient whose treatment included an IDH1 peptide vaccine. The source is a middle-aged man with glioma.

Here the CDR3 reads CASRFAQSYGYTF. The CDR3 region has the DNA TGTGCCAGCAGATTTGCTCAGTCCTATGGCTACACCTTC. This sequence joins TRBV6-5 and TRBJ1-2; D is uncertain. V was pared by 6 bases and J by 4 bases, with 12 bases between. This CDR3 has 13 amino acids. Germline V gene sequence: CDR1 MNHEY, CDR2 SVGAGI.

This clone was detected only once. This rearrangement joins TRBV5-1 to TRBJ2-1; 7 nucleotides align to TRBD1. V lost 1 base and J lost 5; bases outside the gene matches: 6. Looked up from germline, CDR1 is SGHRS and CDR2 is YFSETQ. The length of the CDR3 is 15 residues. In DNA form, the CDR3 reads TGCGCCAGCAGCTTGCAAGGGGGCGGCCACAATGAGCAGTTCTTC. Protein product: CASSLQGGGHNEQFF.

V and J are TRBV5-6 and TRBJ1-2; tentative D call: TRBD1 (5 bases). The CDR3 has 16 amino acids. In germline, CDR1 is SGHDT, CDR2 YYEEEE. The germline V and J ends were trimmed by 0 bases and 5 bases, with 17 bases remaining between them. CDR3 in DNA: TGTGCCAGCAGCTTGGATGGAGGCGAGACAGTTTATGGCTACACCTTC. It specifies CASSLDGGETVYGYTF.

This sequence joins TRBV19 and TRBJ2-1; the D call may be TRBD1 or TRBD2 (5 bases each). The CDR3 length is 15 residues. CDR1 and CDR2 from the germline V gene are LNHDA and SQIVND (reference sequence). Between the trimmed V and J ends, which lost 4 bases and 0 bases, there was a span of 10 bases. CDR3 sequence reads: CASSRAGSSYNEQFF. The CDR3 coding sequence is TGTGCCAGTAGTAGAGCAGGGAGCTCCTACAATGAGCAGTTCTTC.

The V gene is TRBV5-3, the J gene TRBJ2-1; D may correspond to TRBD1 or TRBD2 (5 bases each). TRBV5-3 counts as an open reading frame of uncertain function. V was pared by 1 base and J by 1 base, with 12 bases between. This CDR3 is built from 16 residues. CDR3 sequence reads: CARSLRPGQSYNEQFF. The CDR3 DNA is TGTGCCAGAAGCTTGCGTCCGGGGCAATCCTACAATGAGCAGTTCTTC.

The chain recombines TRBV19 with TRBJ2-2; D uncertain. The V and J ends lost 7 bases and 0 bases respectively, with 3 bases between them. The length of the CDR3 is 12 residues. From germline, CDR1 is LNHDA and CDR2 SQIVND (reference sequence). DNA of the CDR3: TGTGCCAGTATCCCGAACACCGGGGAGCTGTTTTTT. Translation: CASIPNTGELFF.